In its sample, the clone carrying this T cell receptor beta chain was seen a few times. Its antigen is currently unknown. The read gets to within 3 residues of the CDR3 end, and the germline J gene fills in the rest. Method: immunoSEQ multiplex PCR; TCRdb's copy keeps in-frame clones and lacks some. The counts give about 52,000 clones, none of them seen only once; 3% to 3.5% is held by the top ten. This sample stems from a study of T cell clonality in common variable immunodeficiency. The study's findings and limits: Common variable immunodeficiency TCR beta sequences reportedly had fewer deletions and N-nucleotide insertions. Fewer TCRbeta clones were shared among CVID subjects than controls. What drives increased CVID clonality needs T cell subpopulation sequencing.

Donors gave roughly 5 to 8 ml heparinized peripheral whole blood. The germline CDR1 and CDR2 sequences are SQVTM and ANQGSEA. This CDR3 spans 11 amino acids. Trimming left V 4 bases short and J 4 bases short, with 7 bases between. The genes are TRBV29-1 and TRBJ1-2; D is undetermined. What was sequenced was peripheral blood mononuclear cells. The sequence was obtained from a person between 18 and 75 years old in good health. The CDR3 DNA, read in part, is TGCAGCGTTGGTGCCGGCTATGGC. Its protein is CSVGAGYG. The CDR3, in full, reads CSVGAGYGYTF.